This TCR beta chain emerged from a study of PD-1 blockade in mismatch repair-deficient tumors. TCRs were sequenced from a few patients responding to pembrolizumab. TCRdb keeps only in-frame clones here, not all; method: immunoSEQ multiplex PCR. Of 100,000 to 150,000 clones detected, 70% to 90% appear once; the ten largest clones hold 13%. Trimming removed 3 bases from V and 5 bases from J; junction bases left unmatched: 11. CDR3 length equals 16 residues. In germline, CDR1 is KGHSH, CDR2 LQKENI. The material was peripheral blood, obtained 44 weeks after starting pembrolizumab. The chain joins TRBV18 to TRBJ2-3, with TRBD1 identical over 7 bases. The sequence was collected from an adult with mismatch repair-deficient cancer. CDR3 nucleotides: TGTGCCAGCTCACCGGATGACAGGGCCACGTTAGATACGCAGTATTTT. Its protein product is CASSPDDRATLDTQYF.